A selection of T cell receptor beta chains follows, all from one sample in a study of cytomegalovirus exposure and HLA in healthy donors. Repertoires were generated with immunoSEQ multiplex PCR, while TCRdb's copy carries only in-frame clones and drops some. The table includes around 130,000 clones, approximately 80% detected once. The sample comprised PBMCs. These receptors were obtained from a woman aged 18 to 35 in good health and CMV-seropositive. CDR3s include the opening cysteine and the closing phenylalanine or tryptophan. The D gene is left open where the match is weak.

>TRBJ1-4|TRBV14|TRBD1
TGTGCCAGCAGCCAAAGGACAGGGTTGTCTAATGAAAAACTGTTTTTT
CASSQRTGLSNEKLFF
>TRBJ1-1|TRBV2|.
TGTGCCAGCAAAATAGTCCCGGGAAAGAGCACTGAAGCTTTCTTT
CASKIVPGKSTEAFF
>TRBJ2-3|TRBV6-5|TRBD2
TGTGCCAGCAGTTACTCGGGACTAGCGGGGGGCGATACGCAGTATTTT
CASSYSGLAGGDTQYF
>TRBJ2-7|TRBV2|.
TGTGCCAGCGTAGGGGACACCACCTACGAGCAGTACTTC
CASVGDTTYEQYF
>TRBJ2-7|TRBV7-9|TRBD2
TGTTCCAGCAGCTTTAGGGGACTAGACGAGCAGTACTTC
CSSSFRGLDEQYF
>TRBJ1-4|TRBV7-9|.
TGTGCCAGCACCATCCCCACTAATGAAAAACTGTTTTTT
CASTIPTNEKLFF
>TRBJ2-7|TRBV27|TRBD1
TGTGCCAGCAGGGGGGGACAGGTCTCCTACGAGCAGTACTTC
CASRGGQVSYEQYF
>TRBJ1-4|TRBV6-6|TRBD1
TGTGCCAGCAGTACTCGGGACAGGTTTAATGAAAAACTGTTTTTT
CASSTRDRFNEKLFF
>TRBJ2-7|TRBV5-6|.
TGTGCCAGCAGCTTCTCTAGCCCCCTTAGCTCCTACGAGCAGTACTTC
CASSFSSPLSSYEQYF
>TRBJ1-2|TRBV5-6|.
TGTGCCAGCAGCCGAACAGGGAACTATGGCTACACCTTC
CASSRTGNYGYTF